Presented here are 15 T cell receptor beta chains from one specimen sequenced in a study of monozygotic twins with inflammatory bowel disease. TCRdb reprocessed the 5' RACE reads and keeps a single row for each CDR3 protein, giving no DNA. The listing contains some 200,000 distinct CDR3 sequences. The sequenced sample was blood. These receptors were collected from a human donor with ulcerative colitis or Crohn's disease, or a healthy co-twin of an affected twin (not recorded which).

This sequence joins TRBV27 and TRBJ2-1. Looked up from germline, CDR1 is MNHEY and CDR2 is SMNVEV (reference sequence). The CDR3 length is 14 residues. The CDR3 here is CASSLSGPSNEQFF.

The chain links TRBV2 to TRBJ2-1; absent DNA, TCRdb's TRBD1 call cannot be checked. Germline CDR1 is SNHLY and CDR2 is FYNNEI. This CDR3 region has 15 residues. This CDR3 reads CASSTGTGEVNEQFF.

The genes are TRBV11-2 and TRBJ2-3. CDR1 is SGHAT, CDR2 FQNNGV, per germline. This CDR3 spans 14 amino acids. CDR3 residues: CASSLWWGSDTQYF.

This chain connects TRBV25-1 to TRBJ2-1; TCRdb gives TRBD1 as the D gene, but with no DNA this cannot be confirmed. The CDR3 is 11 residues long. CDR1 is MGHDK and CDR2 is SYGVNS in the germline V gene. This chain's CDR3 is CASSNPGRQFF.

The gene calls are TRBV20-1 and TRBJ1-1; TCRdb indicates TRBD1, and absent DNA this call remains unverified. Germline CDR1 is DFQATT and CDR2 is SNEGSKA (reference sequence). The CDR3 length is 14 residues. The chain's CDR3 is CSALRTGRFTEAFF.

The genes are TRBV20-1 and TRBJ1-1; the D call from TCRdb, TRBD1, cannot be confirmed without DNA. The germline V gene has CDR1 DFQATT and CDR2 SNEGSKA (reference sequence). The CDR3 runs to 12 residues. The CDR3 region is CSAPEMNTEAFF.

The chain is built from TRBV7-8 and TRBJ2-7; TCRdb gives TRBD2 as the D gene, but with no DNA this cannot be confirmed. The CDR3 is 20 residues long. Germline CDR1 reads SGHVS; CDR2 reads FQNEAQ. The CDR3 here is CASSFRVDLGRALSSYEQYF.

The rearrangement joins TRBV5-6 to TRBJ2-3; without DNA, the TCRdb call of TRBD1 cannot be checked. The CDR3 has 16 residues. CDR1 and CDR2 from the germline V gene are SGHDT and YYEEEE. CDR3 sequence reads: CASSSWTGGHTDTQYF.

The chain has TRBV5-4 and TRBJ2-7; TCRdb proposes TRBD2, but this gene call is untestable without DNA. Germline CDR1 SGHNT, CDR2 YYREEE (reference sequence). This CDR3 is 15 amino acids long. This chain's CDR3 is CASSPGLAFSYEQYF.

The genes are TRBV12-3 or TRBV12-4 and TRBJ2-5; the D call from TCRdb, TRBD2, cannot be confirmed without DNA. This CDR3 has 15 residues. The CDR3 is CASSLGGLTQETQYF.

The chain joins TRBV24-1 to TRBJ2-3; TCRdb reports TRBD1, a call that lacks DNA to check it against. The CDR3 length is 14 residues. Per germline, CDR1 KGHDR and CDR2 SFDVKD. CDR3 in amino acids: CATSDDGGADTQYF.

The V gene is TRBV7-9, the J gene TRBJ2-1; the TCRdb call, TRBD2, lacks DNA for checking. CDR1 is SEHNR and CDR2 is FQNEAQ in the germline V gene (reference sequence). This CDR3 has 11 residues. CDR3 sequence: CAAGEYNEQFF.

The rearrangement uses TRBV5-1 and TRBJ1-6; the TCRdb D gene call, TRBD1, has no DNA to confirm it. This CDR3 region has 14 residues. The germline V gene has CDR1 SGHRS and CDR2 YFSETQ. This CDR3 is CASSLSQGFEPLHF. The full variable domain, with the rest looked up from reference TRBV5-1 and TRBJ1-6, is KAGVTQTPRYLIKTRGQQVTLSCSPISGHRSVSWYQQTPGQGLQFLFEYFSETQRNKGNFPGRFSGRQFSNSRSEMNVSTLELGDSALYLCASSLSQGFEPLHFGNGTRLTVT.

This sequence joins TRBV20-1 and TRBJ1-5. CDR3 length equals 13 residues. CDR1 DFQATT and CDR2 SNEGSKA come from the germline V gene (reference sequence). CDR3 residues: CSARSGRDQPQHF.

The rearrangement joins TRBV20-1 to TRBJ2-3; absent DNA, TCRdb's TRBD2 call cannot be checked. The CDR3 sequence is 16 residues long. Germline-derived CDR1 and CDR2 are DFQATT and SNEGSKA (reference sequence). The CDR3 here is CSARPLAGKITDTQYF.